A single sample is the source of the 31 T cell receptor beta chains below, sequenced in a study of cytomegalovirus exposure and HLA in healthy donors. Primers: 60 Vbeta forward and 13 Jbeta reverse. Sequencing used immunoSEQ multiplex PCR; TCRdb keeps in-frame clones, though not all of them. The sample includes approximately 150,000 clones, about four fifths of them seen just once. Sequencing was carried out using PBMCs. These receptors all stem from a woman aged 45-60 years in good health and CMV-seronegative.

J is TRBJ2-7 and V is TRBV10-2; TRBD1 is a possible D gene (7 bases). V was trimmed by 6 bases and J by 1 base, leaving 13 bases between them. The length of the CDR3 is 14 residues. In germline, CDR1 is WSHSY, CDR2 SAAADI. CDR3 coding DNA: TGCGCCAGCAGCCGCGGGACAGATTCCTACGAGCAGTACTTC. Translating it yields CASSRGTDSYEQYF.

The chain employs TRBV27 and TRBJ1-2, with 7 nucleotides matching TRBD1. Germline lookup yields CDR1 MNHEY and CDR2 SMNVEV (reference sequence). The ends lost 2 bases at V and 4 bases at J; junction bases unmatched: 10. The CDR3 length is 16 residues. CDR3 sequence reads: CASSLRGQGVSYGYTF. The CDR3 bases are TGTGCCAGCAGTTTAAGGGGGCAGGGGGTGTCCTATGGCTACACCTTC.

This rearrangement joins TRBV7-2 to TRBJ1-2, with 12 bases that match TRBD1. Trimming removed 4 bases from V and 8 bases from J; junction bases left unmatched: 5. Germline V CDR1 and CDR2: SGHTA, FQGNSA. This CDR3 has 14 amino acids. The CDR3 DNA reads TGTGCCAGCAGCTCCGGGACAGGGGGCGCAGGCTACACCTTC. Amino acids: CASSSGTGGAGYTF.

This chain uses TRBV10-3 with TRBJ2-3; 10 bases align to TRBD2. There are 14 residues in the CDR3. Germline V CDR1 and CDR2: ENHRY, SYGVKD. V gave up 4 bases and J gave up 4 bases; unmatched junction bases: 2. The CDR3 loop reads CAISGGLAPDTQYF. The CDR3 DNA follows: TGTGCCATCAGTGGGGGACTAGCGCCAGATACGCAGTATTTT.

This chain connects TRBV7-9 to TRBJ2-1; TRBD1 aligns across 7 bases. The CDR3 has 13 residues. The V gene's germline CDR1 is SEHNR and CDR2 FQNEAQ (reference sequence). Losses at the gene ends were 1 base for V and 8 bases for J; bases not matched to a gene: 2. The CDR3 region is CASSLGQGHEQFF. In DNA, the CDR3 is TGTGCCAGCAGCTTAGGACAGGGTCATGAGCAGTTCTTC.

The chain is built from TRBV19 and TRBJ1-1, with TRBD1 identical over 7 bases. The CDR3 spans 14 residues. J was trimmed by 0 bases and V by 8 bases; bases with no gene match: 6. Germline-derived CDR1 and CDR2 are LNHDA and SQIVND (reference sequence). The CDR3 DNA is TGTGCCAGTCGGGACAGACCTTTGAACACTGAAGCTTTCTTT. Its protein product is CASRDRPLNTEAFF.

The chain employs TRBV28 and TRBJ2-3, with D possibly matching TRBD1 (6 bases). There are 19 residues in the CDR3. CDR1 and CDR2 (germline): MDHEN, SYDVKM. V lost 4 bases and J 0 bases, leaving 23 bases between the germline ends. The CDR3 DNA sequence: TGTGCCAGCAGTTCCCAAATCCTCGGGGACAACACTAGCACAGATACGCAGTATTTT. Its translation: CASSSQILGDNTSTDTQYF.

CDR3 in DNA: TGTGCCAGCTGGGGCCGGGACACTCTACGGTTAAACATTCAGTACTTC. Its translation is CASWGRDTLRLNIQYF. The chain couples TRBV25-1 to TRBJ2-4, with a weak D call TRBD1 (6 bases). This CDR3 has 16 amino acids. The germline CDR1 and CDR2 sequences are MGHDK and SYGVNS. V lost 8 bases to trimming and J lost 6 bases, with 23 bases between them.

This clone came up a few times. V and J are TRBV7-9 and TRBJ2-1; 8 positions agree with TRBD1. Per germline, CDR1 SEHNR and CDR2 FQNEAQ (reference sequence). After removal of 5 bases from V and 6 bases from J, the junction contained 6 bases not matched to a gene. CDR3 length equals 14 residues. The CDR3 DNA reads TGTGCCAGCAGCCCCCGGACAGGGTTCAATGAGCAGTTCTTC. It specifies CASSPRTGFNEQFF.

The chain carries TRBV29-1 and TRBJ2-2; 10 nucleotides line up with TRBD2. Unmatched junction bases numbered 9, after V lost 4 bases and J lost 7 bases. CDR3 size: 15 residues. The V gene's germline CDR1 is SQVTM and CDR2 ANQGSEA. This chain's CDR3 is CSVVPLASGGGELFF. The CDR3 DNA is TGCAGCGTTGTCCCTCTCGCTAGCGGGGGCGGGGAGCTGTTTTTT.

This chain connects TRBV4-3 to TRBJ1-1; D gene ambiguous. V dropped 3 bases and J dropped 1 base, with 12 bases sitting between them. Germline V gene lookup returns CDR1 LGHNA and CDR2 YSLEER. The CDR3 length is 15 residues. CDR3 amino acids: CASSQSAARNTEAFF. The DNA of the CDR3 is TGCGCCAGCAGCCAGTCCGCGGCACGGAACACTGAAGCTTTCTTT.

The CDR3 DNA follows: TGTGCCAGCAGCTTAGGTAGACAAGAGACCCAGTACTTC. It is translated as CASSLGRQETQYF. The V call is TRBV11-2, the J call TRBJ2-5; D is ambiguous. This CDR3 comprises 13 residues. V gave up 1 base and J gave up 2 bases, with 5 bases separating them. Germline assignment: CDR1 SGHAT and CDR2 FQNNGV.

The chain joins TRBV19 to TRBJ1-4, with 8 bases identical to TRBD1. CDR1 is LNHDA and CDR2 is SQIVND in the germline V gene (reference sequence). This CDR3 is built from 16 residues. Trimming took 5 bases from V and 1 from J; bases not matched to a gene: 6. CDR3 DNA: TGTGCCAGTAGTCCCGGGACAGGCCTAACTAATGAAAAACTGTTTTTT. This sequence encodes CASSPGTGLTNEKLFF.

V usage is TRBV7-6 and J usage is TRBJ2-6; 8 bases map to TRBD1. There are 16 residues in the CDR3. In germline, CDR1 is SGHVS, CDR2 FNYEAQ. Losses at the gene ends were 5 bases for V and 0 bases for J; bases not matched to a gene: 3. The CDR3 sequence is CASSRTGGSGANVLTF. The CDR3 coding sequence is TGTGCCAGCAGCCGAACAGGGGGCTCTGGGGCCAACGTCCTGACTTTC.

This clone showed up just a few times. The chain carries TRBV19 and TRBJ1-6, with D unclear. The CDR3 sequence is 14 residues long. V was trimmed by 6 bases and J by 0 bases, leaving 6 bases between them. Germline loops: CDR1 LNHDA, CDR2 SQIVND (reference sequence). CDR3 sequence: CASRESSYNSPLHF. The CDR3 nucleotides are TGTGCCAGTAGGGAGAGCTCCTATAATTCACCCCTCCACTTT.

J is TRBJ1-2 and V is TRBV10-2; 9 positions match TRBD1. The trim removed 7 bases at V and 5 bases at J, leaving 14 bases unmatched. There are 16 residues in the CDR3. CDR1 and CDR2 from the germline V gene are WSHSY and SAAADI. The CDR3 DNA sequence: TGCGCCAGCACCCACCCGGGGACAGGGTCGGAGTATGGCTACACCTTC. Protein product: CASTHPGTGSEYGYTF.

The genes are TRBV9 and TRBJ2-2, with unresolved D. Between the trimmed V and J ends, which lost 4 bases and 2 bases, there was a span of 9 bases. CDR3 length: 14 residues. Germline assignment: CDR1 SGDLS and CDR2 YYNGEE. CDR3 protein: CASSPTTNTGELFF. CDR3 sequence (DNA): TGTGCCAGCAGCCCAACAACCAACACCGGGGAGCTGTTTTTT.

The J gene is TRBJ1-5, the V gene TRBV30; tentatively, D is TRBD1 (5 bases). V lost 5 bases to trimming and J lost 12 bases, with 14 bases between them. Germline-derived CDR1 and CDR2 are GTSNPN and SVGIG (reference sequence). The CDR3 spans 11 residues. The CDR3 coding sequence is TGTGCCTGGGACGGGGGGGGACTCCAGCATTTT. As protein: CAWDGGGLQHF.

CDR3 sequence (DNA): TGTGCCTGGAGACAGGGTCCGTCCGAGCAGTACTTC. Protein product: CAWRQGPSEQYF. The chain joins TRBV30 to TRBJ2-5, with D perhaps matching TRBD1 (6 bases). The J call may be faulty, since TRBJ2-7 better matches the DNA end. The CDR3 sequence is 12 residues long. Germline lookup yields CDR1 GTSNPN and CDR2 SVGIG (reference sequence).

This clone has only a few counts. Written as DNA, the CDR3 is TGCGCCAGCAGCCCTAGCCGGACCAGGGGGAATTTCTCCTACGAGCAGTACTTC. Encoded protein: CASSPSRTRGNFSYEQYF. The chain couples TRBV4-1 to TRBJ2-7; 7 bases align to TRBD1. This CDR3 is 18 amino acids long. V dropped 4 bases and J dropped 0; count of bases not matched to a gene: 15. Germline-derived CDR1 and CDR2 are MGHRA and YSYEKL.

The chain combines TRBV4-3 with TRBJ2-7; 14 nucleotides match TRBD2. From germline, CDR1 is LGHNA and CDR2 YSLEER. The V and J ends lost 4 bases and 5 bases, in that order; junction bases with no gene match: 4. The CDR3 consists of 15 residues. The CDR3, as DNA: TGCGCCAGCAGCCCGGGGACTAGCGGGAGCAACGAGCAGTACTTC. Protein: CASSPGTSGSNEQYF.

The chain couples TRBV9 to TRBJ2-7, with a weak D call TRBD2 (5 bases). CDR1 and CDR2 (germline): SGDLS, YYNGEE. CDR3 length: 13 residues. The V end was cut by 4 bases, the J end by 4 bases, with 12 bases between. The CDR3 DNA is TGTGCCAGCAGCCCGGGGATGCGATACGAGCAGTACTTC. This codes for CASSPGMRYEQYF.

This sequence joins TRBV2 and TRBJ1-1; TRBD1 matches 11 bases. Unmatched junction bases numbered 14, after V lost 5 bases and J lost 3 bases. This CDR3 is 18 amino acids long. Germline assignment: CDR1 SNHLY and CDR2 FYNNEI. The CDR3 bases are TGTGCCAGCAGTTCGCGTGAGGACAGGGGGCTTCTTTACACTGAAGCTTTCTTT. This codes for CASSSREDRGLLYTEAFF. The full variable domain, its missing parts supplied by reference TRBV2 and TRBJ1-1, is EPEVTQTPSHQVTQMGQEVILRCVPISNHLYFYWYRQILGQKVEFLVSFYNNEISEKSEIFDDQFSVERPDGSNFTLKIRSTKLEDSAMYFCASSSREDRGLLYTEAFFGQGTRLTVV.

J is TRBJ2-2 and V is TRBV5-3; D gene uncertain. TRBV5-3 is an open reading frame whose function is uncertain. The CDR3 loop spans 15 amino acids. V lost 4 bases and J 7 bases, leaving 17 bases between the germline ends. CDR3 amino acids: CARSRLSFGGGELFF. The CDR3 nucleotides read TGTGCCAGAAGCCGTCTTAGTTTTGGTGGCGGGGAGCTGTTTTTT.

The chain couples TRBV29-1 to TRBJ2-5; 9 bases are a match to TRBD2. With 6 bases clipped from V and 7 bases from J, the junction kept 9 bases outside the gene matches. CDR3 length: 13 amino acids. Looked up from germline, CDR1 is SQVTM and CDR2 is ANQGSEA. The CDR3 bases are TGCAGCGTCGCCGCGGAACTAGCGGGGACCCAGTACTTC. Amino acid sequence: CSVAAELAGTQYF.

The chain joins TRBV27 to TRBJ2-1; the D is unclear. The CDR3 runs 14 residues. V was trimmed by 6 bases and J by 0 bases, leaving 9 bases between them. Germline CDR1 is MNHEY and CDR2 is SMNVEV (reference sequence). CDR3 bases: TGTGCCAGCAGGCCTCTGAGCTCCTACAATGAGCAGTTCTTC. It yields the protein CASRPLSSYNEQFF.

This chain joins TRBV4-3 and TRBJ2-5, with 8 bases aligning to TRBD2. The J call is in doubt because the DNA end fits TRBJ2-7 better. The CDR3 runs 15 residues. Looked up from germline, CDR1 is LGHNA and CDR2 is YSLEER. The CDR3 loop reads CASSQGRGARNEQYF. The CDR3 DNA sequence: TGCGCCAGCAGCCAAGGGCGGGGGGCCCGGAACGAGCAGTACTTC.

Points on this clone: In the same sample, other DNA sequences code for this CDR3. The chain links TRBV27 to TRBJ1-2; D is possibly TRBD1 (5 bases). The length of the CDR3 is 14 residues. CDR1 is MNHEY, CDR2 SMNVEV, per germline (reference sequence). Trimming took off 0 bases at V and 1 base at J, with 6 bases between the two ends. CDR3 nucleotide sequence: TGTGCCAGCAGTTTATCCCAGGGTAACTATGGCTACACCTTC. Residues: CASSLSQGNYGYTF.

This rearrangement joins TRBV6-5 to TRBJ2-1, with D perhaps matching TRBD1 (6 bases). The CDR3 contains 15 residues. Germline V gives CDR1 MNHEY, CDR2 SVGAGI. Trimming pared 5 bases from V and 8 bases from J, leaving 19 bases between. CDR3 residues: CASSRRDGQGYEQFF. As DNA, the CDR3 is TGTGCCAGCAGTCGTCGGGACGGCCAGGGGTATGAGCAGTTCTTC.

CDR3 amino acids: CASSPGTGEKLFF. DNA of the CDR3: TGTGCCAGCAGCCCAGGAACTGGTGAAAAACTGTTTTTT. The chain employs TRBV5-8 and TRBJ1-4; D is ambiguous. The CDR3 runs to 13 residues. The ends were cut back, 4 bases at V and 7 bases at J, with 11 bases in the middle. Germline values: CDR1 SGHTS, CDR2 YDEGEE.

The CDR3 protein is CASSILGTGLPDTQYF. DNA of the CDR3: TGTGCCAGCAGCATCTTGGGGACAGGGCTCCCAGATACGCAGTATTTT. The chain employs TRBV5-6 and TRBJ2-3; 9 nucleotides align to TRBD1. This CDR3 spans 16 amino acids. Germline V CDR1 and CDR2: SGHDT, YYEEEE. The V and J ends lost 4 bases and 4 bases, in that order; junction bases with no gene match: 10.